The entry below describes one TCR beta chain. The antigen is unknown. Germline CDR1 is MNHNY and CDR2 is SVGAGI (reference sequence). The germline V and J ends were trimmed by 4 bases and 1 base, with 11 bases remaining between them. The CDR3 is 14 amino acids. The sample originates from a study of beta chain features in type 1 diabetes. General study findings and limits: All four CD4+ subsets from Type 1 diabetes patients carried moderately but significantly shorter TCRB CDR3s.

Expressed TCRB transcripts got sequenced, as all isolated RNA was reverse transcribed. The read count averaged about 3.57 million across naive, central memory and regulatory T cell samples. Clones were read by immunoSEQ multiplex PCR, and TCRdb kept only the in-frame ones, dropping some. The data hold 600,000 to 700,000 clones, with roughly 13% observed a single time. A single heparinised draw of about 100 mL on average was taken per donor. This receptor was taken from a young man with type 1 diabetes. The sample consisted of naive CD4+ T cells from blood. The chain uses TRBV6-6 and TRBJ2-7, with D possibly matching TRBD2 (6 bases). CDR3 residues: CASSLGTGSYEQYF. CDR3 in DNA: TGTGCCAGCAGTTTGGGGACTGGATCCTACGAGCAGTACTTC.